The clone carrying this TCR beta chain was detected only a few times. The data belong to a study of blood T cell repertoires in COVID-19. Study overall: From the United States, Italy and Spain came samples of acute and convalescent COVID-19. PBMCs, B-cell-depleted T cells, or T cells provided the cDNA or gDNA that made up the material.

Germline CDR1 reads MNHEY; CDR2 reads SVGAGI. V shed 6 bases and J 5 bases; nucleotides not matched to a gene: 8. This CDR3 has 14 residues. Original processing notes: Reference gene primer amplification in the assay estimated nucleated cell counts. Produced via immunoSEQ multiplex PCR; TCRdb's table is partial and in-frame only. V, J and clone size reflect that table, while D and trimming were determined from the DNA. The sample lists more than 75,000 clones, around 89% occurring once. Followed longitudinally, the Seattle patients had been enrolled during active infection. The sequence came from a man in his fifties or sixties with COVID-19, enrolled during active disease. The chain employs TRBV6-5 and TRBJ1-1; TRBD1 matches at 8 bases. Sequenced material: peripheral blood. The CDR3 DNA sequence: TGTGCCAGCAGAAGGACAGGGTCGGGGACTGAAGCTTTCTTT. It yields the protein CASRRTGSGTEAFF.